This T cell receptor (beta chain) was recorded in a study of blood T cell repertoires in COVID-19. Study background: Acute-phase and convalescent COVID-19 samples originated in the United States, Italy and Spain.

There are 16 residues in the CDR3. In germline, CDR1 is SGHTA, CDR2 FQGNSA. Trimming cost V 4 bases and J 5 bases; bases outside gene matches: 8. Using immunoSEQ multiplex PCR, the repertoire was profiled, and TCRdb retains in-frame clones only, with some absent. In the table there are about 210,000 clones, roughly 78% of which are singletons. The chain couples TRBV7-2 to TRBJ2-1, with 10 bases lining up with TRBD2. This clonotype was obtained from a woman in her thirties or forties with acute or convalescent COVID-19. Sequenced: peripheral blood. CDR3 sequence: CASSSRRAGGHNEQFF. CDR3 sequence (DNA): TGTGCCAGCAGCTCGCGCCGAGCGGGGGGGCACAATGAGCAGTTCTTC.